This TCR beta chain comes out of a study of T cell repertoires in cytomegalovirus infection. Study overall: CMV infection together with matching HLA type was indicated by public TCR beta signatures.

General study points: CMV-specific TCR beta clonotypes restricted by HLA-C dominated the ex vivo response.

As concerns this clonotype: Its antigen is unknown.

Germline V CDR1 and CDR2: SGHTA, FQGNSA. V lost 2 bases to trimming and J lost 5 bases, with 16 bases between them. The CDR3 spans 15 residues. TCRdb itself ran the reads through MiXCR, one entry per CDR3 protein. The table shows roughly 110,000 distinct CDR3 sequences, with around a tenth occurring only once. V is TRBV7-2 and J is TRBJ2-7, with D perhaps matching TRBD2 (6 bases). The clonotype originates from a human donor in good health (CMV status not recorded). Some clones in this sample may be carry-over from other donors' samples. The sample consisted of PBMCs, sequenced either directly or after in vitro stimulation (not recorded which). CDR3 sequence: CASSLRVGGPHEQYF. The DNA of the CDR3 is TGTGCCAGCAGCTTACGGGTGGGAGGCCCCCACGAGCAGTACTTC.